These 21 T cell receptor beta chains originate from one sample sequenced in a study of T cells in Graves' hyperthyroidism and ophthalmopathy. RNA transcripts yielded amplified TCR beta CDR3 regions. In the first-round RT-PCR of the TCR CDR3, the HTBI primer set was used. TCRdb re-derived calls from the multiplex PCR reads in MiXCR, one entry per CDR3 protein. The data show 550,000 to 650,000 distinct CDR3 sequences, roughly 14% seen once. Specimen: blood. The receptor set was obtained from a woman in her 30s with Graves' hyperthyroidism that later progressed to Graves' ophthalmopathy.

The V gene is TRBV10-3, the J gene TRBJ1-4; D remains ambiguous. Germline V gene data show CDR1 as ENHRY and CDR2 as SYGVKD. This CDR3 contains 15 residues. Trimming pared 0 bases from V and 2 bases from J, leaving 7 bases between. CDR3 residues: CAISESRDTNEKLFF. CDR3 sequence (DNA): TGTGCCATCAGTGAGTCGAGGGATACTAATGAAAAACTGTTTTTT.

This clonotype was counted many times. The chain has TRBV12-3 or TRBV12-4 and TRBJ2-1; D perhaps matches TRBD2 (6 bases). The length of the CDR3 is 15 residues. V lost 2 bases to trimming and J lost 8 bases, with 16 bases between them. This chain's CDR3 is CASSLTAGSRDEQFF. The CDR3 DNA reads TGTGCCAGCAGTTTAACGGCGGGGAGTAGGGATGAGCAGTTCTTC.

Remarks on this clonotype: An end of the junction differs from the germline gene, which may be a read error. The V and J genes are TRBV6-9 and TRBJ2-4; TRBD2 matches at 10 bases. Germline V gives CDR1 MNHGY, CDR2 SVAAGI. The CDR3 totals 14 residues. The CDR3 spells CASRYQREGYIQCF. The CDR3 bases are TGTGCCAGCAGATATCAGCGGGAGGGGTACATTCAGTGCTTC.

This clonotype was seen at least ten times. The CDR3 region is CASSYDRAYEQYF. The CDR3 DNA reads as TGTGCCAGCAGTTACGACAGGGCCTACGAGCAGTACTTC. The chain joins TRBV6-6 to TRBJ2-7; 7 nucleotides agree with TRBD1. Germline CDR1 reads MNHNY; CDR2 reads SVGAGI (reference sequence). The CDR3 is made up of 13 amino acids. V lost 2 bases, J lost 2 bases, and 0 bases stayed unmatched.

This clonotype has at least ten counts. CDR3 in DNA: TGTGCCAGCTCACCACAGGAGTCCAGGGGTTACACTGAAGCTTTCTTT. Its protein is CASSPQESRGYTEAFF. The V gene is TRBV18, the J gene TRBJ1-1; D possibly corresponds to TRBD1 (6 bases). This CDR3 spans 16 amino acids. Trimming left V 1 base short and J 3 bases short, with 15 bases between. Germline CDR1 is KGHSH and CDR2 is LQKENI.

The rearrangement uses TRBV25-1 and TRBJ2-1; D is ambiguous. Per the germline V gene, CDR1 is MGHDK and CDR2 is SYGVNS. The CDR3 covers 13 residues. The V end was cut by 5 bases, the J end by 8 bases, with 13 bases between. The CDR3 reads CASSLMSTDEQFF. CDR3 nucleotide sequence: TGTGCCAGCAGTTTGATGAGTACGGATGAGCAGTTCTTC.

As for this clonotype: The junction shows a germline mismatch at one end, possibly a read error. The chain combines TRBV7-2 with TRBJ2-2; D is perhaps TRBD2 (5 bases). The germline V gene encodes CDR1 SGHTA and CDR2 FQGNSA. CDR3 length equals 14 residues. The CDR3, as DNA: TGTGCCAGCAGCTTAAGCGGAGCCACCGGGGAGTTGTTTTTT. It specifies CASSLSGATGELFF.

This chain uses TRBV5-4 with TRBJ2-7; 11 bases agree with TRBD2. The CDR3 loop spans 17 amino acids. From germline, CDR1 is SGHNT and CDR2 YYREEE (reference sequence). J gave up 4 bases and V 2 bases, and 11 bases lay outside the gene matches. In DNA, the CDR3 is TGTGCCAGCAGCTTATTAGCGGGAGGGCCCCCTCTATACGAGCAGTACTTC. Residues: CASSLLAGGPPLYEQYF. Together with reference TRBV5-4 and TRBJ2-7, the CDR3 gives the full variable domain: ETGVTQSPTHLIKTRGQQVTLRCSSQSGHNTVSWYQQALGQGPQFIFQYYREEENGRGNFPPRFSGLQFPNYSSELNVNALELDDSALYLCASSLLAGGPPLYEQYFGPGTRLTVT.

This clonotype was observed many times. The V gene is TRBV20-1, the J gene TRBJ1-1, with TRBD1 matching 7 bases. This CDR3 is built from 15 residues. Per the germline V gene, CDR1 is DFQATT and CDR2 is SNEGSKA (reference sequence). The ends lost 1 base at V and 4 bases at J; junction bases unmatched: 9. The CDR3 nucleotides read TGCAGTGCTAGAGTGACGGGCAGGGGGAGCACTGAAGCTTTCTTT. Its protein product is CSARVTGRGSTEAFF.

This clonotype occurred many times. The chain recombines TRBV29-1 with TRBJ1-1; tentatively, D is TRBD1 (5 bases). The CDR3 length is 13 residues. V lost 4 bases and J lost 1, with 10 bases in between. Germline loops: CDR1 SQVTM, CDR2 ANQGSEA. The DNA of the CDR3 is TGCAGCGTTGGCGGACACCCGAACACTGAAGCTTTCTTT. This codes for CSVGGHPNTEAFF.

This clonotype was seen more than once but under ten times. The CDR3 reads CASSRETNEKLFF. DNA of the CDR3: TGCGCCAGCAGCCGAGAGACTAATGAAAAACTGTTTTTT. The V gene is TRBV4-1, the J gene TRBJ1-4; no firm D call. V lost 4 bases and J lost 2, with 5 bases in between. Germline V CDR1 and CDR2: MGHRA, YSYEKL. The CDR3 loop spans 13 amino acids.

This clonotype was seen many times. The genes are TRBV5-1 and TRBJ2-1; D possibly uses TRBD1 or TRBD2 (5 bases each). V lost 1 base and J lost 8, with 16 bases in between. The CDR3 covers 15 residues. Germline CDR1 is SGHRS and CDR2 is YFSETQ. DNA of the CDR3: TGCGCCAGCAGCTTGAGTCCGGGACCCCCAGATGAGCAGTTCTTC. Residues: CASSLSPGPPDEQFF.

V usage is TRBV6-5 and J usage is TRBJ2-5; D is possibly TRBD2 (5 bases). CDR1 is MNHEY, CDR2 SVGAGI, per germline. V was pared by 0 bases and J by 1 base, with 6 bases between. The CDR3 covers 14 residues. The CDR3 coding sequence is TGTGCCAGCAGTTACTCCGGGATCCAAGAGACCCAGTACTTC. The encoded protein is CASSYSGIQETQYF.

This clonotype was seen a few times. The rearrangement links TRBV29-1 to TRBJ1-2; D uncertain. The germline V and J ends were trimmed by 4 bases and 8 bases, with 11 bases remaining between them. Germline CDR1 reads SQVTM; CDR2 reads ANQGSEA. This CDR3 is 11 amino acids long. The CDR3 coding sequence is TGCAGCGTTGGTGTGTATGACGGCTACACCTTC. Translated: CSVGVYDGYTF.

This clonotype was counted many times. The rearrangement uses TRBV5-1 and TRBJ1-1; TRBD1 matches 8 bases. Germline V gives CDR1 SGHRS, CDR2 YFSETQ. CDR3 length: 14 residues. After removal of 0 bases from V and 5 bases from J, the junction contained 3 bases not matched to a gene. In DNA form, the CDR3 reads TGCGCCAGCAGCTTGGAACAGGGGGATACTGAAGCTTTCTTT. It is translated as CASSLEQGDTEAFF.

This clonotype was counted many times. The chain carries TRBV19 and TRBJ2-1; 10 positions agree with TRBD2. This CDR3 has 16 amino acids. Per the germline V gene, CDR1 is LNHDA and CDR2 is SQIVND (reference sequence). J was trimmed by 4 bases and V by 4 bases; bases with no gene match: 7. The CDR3 region is CASSTLAGGPYNEQFF. DNA of the CDR3: TGTGCCAGTAGTACTTTAGCGGGAGGCCCATACAATGAGCAGTTCTTC.

The sample holds one count of this clonotype. The gene calls are TRBV28 and TRBJ2-4, with 12 bases fitting TRBD1. Losses at the gene ends were 3 bases for V and 0 bases for J; bases not matched to a gene: 6. The CDR3 spans 18 residues. Germline V gene lookup returns CDR1 MDHEN and CDR2 SYDVKM. The CDR3 DNA follows: TGTGCCAGCAGTTTGGGACAGGGGGCGAACCTAGCCAAAAACATTCAGTACTTC. This translates into CASSLGQGANLAKNIQYF.

V is TRBV4-3 and J is TRBJ1-5, with unresolved D. Trimming stripped 0 bases from V and 6 bases from J, with 15 bases between. CDR1 is LGHNA, CDR2 YSLEER, per germline. The CDR3 has 16 residues. The CDR3 loop is CASSQDTGSTVQPQHF. The CDR3, as DNA: TGCGCCAGCAGCCAAGATACGGGATCCACCGTTCAGCCCCAGCATTTT.

This clonotype was observed at least ten times. The chain carries TRBV20-1 and TRBJ2-1; 8 bases line up with TRBD2. The trim removed 1 base at V and 1 base at J, leaving 0 bases unmatched. The CDR3 contains 14 residues. CDR1 and CDR2 (germline): DFQATT, SNEGSKA (reference sequence). For the CDR3, the DNA is TGCAGTGCTAGAGCGGGGGGGTCCTACAATGAGCAGTTCTTC. Translation: CSARAGGSYNEQFF.

This clonotype occurred a few times. The gene calls are TRBV18 and TRBJ1-3; D possibly corresponds to TRBD1 (5 bases). This CDR3 contains 16 residues. The V gene's germline CDR1 is KGHSH and CDR2 LQKENI. Trimming pared 4 bases from V and 0 bases from J, leaving 13 bases between. The CDR3, as DNA: TGTGCCAGCTCACTAGGGGTGCTCTCCTCTGGAAACACCATATATTTT. It yields the protein CASSLGVLSSGNTIYF.

This clonotype was counted at least ten times. This rearrangement joins TRBV11-2 to TRBJ2-7, with TRBD1 as a possible D gene (6 bases). The CDR3 length is 14 residues. The V end was cut by 3 bases, the J end by 1 base, with 10 bases between. Germline V gives CDR1 SGHAT, CDR2 FQNNGV. In nucleotides, the CDR3 is TGTGCCAGCAGCTTGGTACAGGGATCCTACGAGCAGTACTTC. Translated, it gives CASSLVQGSYEQYF. The complete variable domain, with remaining parts taken from reference TRBV11-2 and TRBJ2-7, reads EAGVAQSPRYKIIEKRQSVAFWCNPISGHATLYWYQQILGQGPKLLIQFQNNGVVDDSQLPKDRFSAERLKGVDSTLKIQPAKLEDSAVYLCASSLVQGSYEQYFGPGTRLTVT.